Shown below are 13 T cell receptor beta chains from a single sample sequenced in a study of blood T cell repertoires in COVID-19. Only in-frame clones appear in the TCRdb table, and some are missing; sequencing was by immunoSEQ multiplex PCR. The sample includes about 110,000 clones, around 80% of them seen just once. Sequencing used peripheral blood. These receptors were obtained from a man aged 65-85 years with active or convalescent COVID-19.

This clone was counted only a few times. This chain joins TRBV6-5 and TRBJ1-4, with a weak D call TRBD1 (6 bases). CDR3 length: 13 amino acids. V was pared by 6 bases and J by 6 bases, with 11 bases between. Germline loops: CDR1 MNHEY, CDR2 SVGAGI. CDR3 nucleotides: TGTGCCAGCAGGGCAGGGGTTTATGAAAAACTGTTTTTT. Its protein is CASRAGVYEKLFF.

V gene TRBV4-2 combines with J gene TRBJ2-7; TRBD1 matches at 9 bases. The trim removed 1 base at V and 3 bases at J, leaving 7 bases unmatched. CDR1 LGHNA and CDR2 YNFKEQ come from the germline V gene. This CDR3 is 16 amino acids long. CDR3 loop: CASSQGGRDRVYEQYF. Here the CDR3 DNA reads TGTGCCAGCAGCCAAGGGGGCCGGGACAGGGTCTACGAGCAGTACTTC.

The gene calls are TRBV9 and TRBJ2-1; 9 positions match TRBD2. The CDR3 consists of 16 residues. Germline CDR1 is SGDLS and CDR2 is YYNGEE. Trimming at V came to 3 bases and at J to 9 bases, leaving 13 bases not matched to a gene. The CDR3, as DNA: TGTGCCAGCAGCGCAGACGGCGGGAGGGTCCAGGGTGAGCAGTTCTTC. Residues: CASSADGGRVQGEQFF.

V gene TRBV5-1 combines with J gene TRBJ2-7; 9 bases are a match to TRBD1. This CDR3 spans 14 amino acids. CDR1 and CDR2 (germline): SGHRS, YFSETQ. The V segment lost 4 bases and the J segment 6 bases; nucleotides outside the gene matches: 8. The CDR3 nucleotides are TGCGCCAGCAGCGGGGGGACAGGGAACATCGAGCAGTACTTC. This sequence encodes CASSGGTGNIEQYF.

This rearrangement joins TRBV5-4 to TRBJ2-7; the D is unclear. Germline assignment: CDR1 SGHNT and CDR2 YYREEE (reference sequence). V dropped 1 base and J dropped 6 bases, with 8 bases sitting between them. CDR3 length: 12 amino acids. The CDR3 sequence: CASSLIEREQYF. The CDR3 DNA reads as TGTGCCAGCAGCTTGATTGAGCGCGAGCAGTACTTC.

This clone was detected only a few times. The chain joins TRBV5-5 to TRBJ2-2, with TRBD1 identical over 12 bases. Germline CDR1 and CDR2: SGHKS and YYEKEE (reference sequence). CDR3 length equals 16 residues. Trimming removed 4 bases from V and 4 bases from J; junction bases left unmatched: 5. CDR3 residues: CASSTRGQGATGELFF. The CDR3 DNA reads TGTGCCAGCAGCACAAGGGGACAGGGGGCCACCGGGGAGCTGTTTTTT.

This clone was counted once. The chain recombines TRBV7-2 with TRBJ2-3, with 7 bases fitting TRBD2. Germline CDR1 reads SGHTA; CDR2 reads FQGNSA. This CDR3 has 15 residues. Losses at the gene ends were 3 bases for V and 0 bases for J; bases not matched to a gene: 3. CDR3 bases: TGTGCCAGCAGCTTGCGGGAGCGCAGCACAGATACGCAGTATTTT. Translation gives CASSLRERSTDTQYF.

V usage is TRBV5-1 and J usage is TRBJ1-4, with 8 bases fitting TRBD1. The junction had 4 bases not matched to a gene; V was cut back by 4 bases and J by 2 bases. Per the germline V gene, CDR1 is SGHRS and CDR2 is YFSETQ. The CDR3 consists of 15 residues. CDR3 coding DNA: TGCGCCAGCAGCGCTGGGGACAGGACTAATGAAAAACTGTTTTTT. Protein: CASSAGDRTNEKLFF.

This chain links TRBV19 with TRBJ1-5; weak D call: TRBD1 (6 bases). The CDR3 is 14 residues long. Germline V gene lookup returns CDR1 LNHDA and CDR2 SQIVND (reference sequence). Trimming stripped 1 base from V and 11 bases from J, with 15 bases between. The CDR3 reads CASSIGTEKLAQHF. The CDR3 DNA reads TGTGCCAGTAGTATAGGGACAGAGAAGTTGGCCCAGCATTTT.

The J gene is TRBJ1-1, the V gene TRBV4-1; D possibly corresponds to TRBD1 (6 bases). This CDR3 has 13 residues. V gave up 3 bases and J gave up 5 bases, with 10 bases separating them. Germline lookup yields CDR1 MGHRA and CDR2 YSYEKL. CDR3 in amino acids: CASSHVQGTEAFF. The CDR3 DNA follows: TGCGCCAGCAGCCATGTACAGGGAACTGAAGCTTTCTTT.

This chain connects TRBV6-6 to TRBJ1-1, with TRBD1 identical over 7 bases. Germline CDR1 MNHNY, CDR2 SVGAGI (reference sequence). This CDR3 spans 14 amino acids. V gave up 2 bases and J gave up 7 bases; unmatched junction bases: 7. The CDR3 reads CASSYPGQALEAFF. In DNA, the CDR3 is TGTGCCAGCAGTTACCCCGGACAGGCCCTTGAAGCTTTCTTT.

This clone was detected only once. The chain couples TRBV11-2 to TRBJ1-1, with TRBD1 matching over 9 bases. The V and J ends lost 3 bases and 4 bases, in that order; junction bases with no gene match: 6. CDR1 and CDR2 from the germline V gene are SGHAT and FQNNGV. The CDR3 is 15 amino acids. CDR3 coding DNA: TGTGCCAGCAGCTTTTACGGACAGGGGAGCACTGAAGCTTTCTTT. Protein: CASSFYGQGSTEAFF. The whole variable domain, filled in from reference TRBV11-2 and TRBJ1-1, reads EAGVAQSPRYKIIEKRQSVAFWCNPISGHATLYWYQQILGQGPKLLIQFQNNGVVDDSQLPKDRFSAERLKGVDSTLKIQPAKLEDSAVYLCASSFYGQGSTEAFFGQGTRLTVV.

The chain joins TRBV5-6 to TRBJ1-5, with 9 bases aligning to TRBD1. The CDR3 sequence is 15 residues long. V lost 4 bases to trimming and J lost 0 bases; unmatched junction nucleotides: 2. The germline gives CDR1 SGHDT, CDR2 YYEEEE. The CDR3, as DNA: TGTGCCAGCAGCCTACAGGGGGCTAGCAATCAGCCCCAGCATTTT. Its translation is CASSLQGASNQPQHF. Full variable domain (remainder filled in from reference TRBV5-6 and TRBJ1-5): DAGVTQSPTHLIKTRGQQVTLRCSPKSGHDTVSWYQQALGQGPQFIFQYYEEEERQRGNFPDRFSGHQFPNYSSELNVNALLLGDSALYLCASSLQGASNQPQHFGDGTRLSIL.